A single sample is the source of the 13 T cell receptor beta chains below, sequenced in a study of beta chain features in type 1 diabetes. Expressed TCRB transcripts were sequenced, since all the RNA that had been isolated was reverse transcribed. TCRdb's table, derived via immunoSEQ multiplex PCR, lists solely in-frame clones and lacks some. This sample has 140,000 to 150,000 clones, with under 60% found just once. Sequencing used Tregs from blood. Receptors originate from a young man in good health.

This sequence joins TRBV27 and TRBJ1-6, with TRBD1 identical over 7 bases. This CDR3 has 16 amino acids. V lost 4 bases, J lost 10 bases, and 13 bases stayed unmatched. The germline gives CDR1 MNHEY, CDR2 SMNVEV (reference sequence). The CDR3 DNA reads TGTGCCAGCAGTTGGCCGTATAGACAGGGAAACTCACCCCTCCACTTT. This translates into CASSWPYRQGNSPLHF.

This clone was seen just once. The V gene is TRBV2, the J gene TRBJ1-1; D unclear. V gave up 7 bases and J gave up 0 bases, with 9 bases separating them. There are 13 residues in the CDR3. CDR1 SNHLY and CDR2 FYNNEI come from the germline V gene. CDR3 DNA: TGTGCCAGCAATGCCCAGGTGAACACTGAAGCTTTCTTT. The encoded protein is CASNAQVNTEAFF.

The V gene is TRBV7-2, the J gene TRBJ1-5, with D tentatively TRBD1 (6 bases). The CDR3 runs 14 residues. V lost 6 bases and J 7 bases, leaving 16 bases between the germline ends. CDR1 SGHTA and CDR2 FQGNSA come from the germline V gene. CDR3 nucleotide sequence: TGTGCCAGCAGTTTGGGGGGGGCAGGCCAGCCCCAGCATTTT. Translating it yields CASSLGGAGQPQHF. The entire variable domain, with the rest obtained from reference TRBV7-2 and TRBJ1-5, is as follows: GAGVSQSPSNKVTEKGKDVELRCDPISGHTALYWYRQSLGQGLEFLIYFQGNSAPDKSGLPSDRFSAERTGGSVSTLTIQRTQQEDSAVYLCASSLGGAGQPQHFGDGTRLSIL.

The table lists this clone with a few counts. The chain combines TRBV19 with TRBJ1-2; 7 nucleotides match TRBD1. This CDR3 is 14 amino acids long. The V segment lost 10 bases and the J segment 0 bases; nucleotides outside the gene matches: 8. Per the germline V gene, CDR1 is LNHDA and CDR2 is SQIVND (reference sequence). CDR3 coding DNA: TGTGCCACCAGACGGACAGGAACTAACTATGGCTACACCTTC. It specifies CATRRTGTNYGYTF.

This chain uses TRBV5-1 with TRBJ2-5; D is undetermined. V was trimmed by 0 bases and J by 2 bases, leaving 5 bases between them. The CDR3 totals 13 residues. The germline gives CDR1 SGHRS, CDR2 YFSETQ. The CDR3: CASSLGQQETQYF. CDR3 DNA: TGCGCCAGCAGCTTGGGGCAGCAAGAGACCCAGTACTTC.

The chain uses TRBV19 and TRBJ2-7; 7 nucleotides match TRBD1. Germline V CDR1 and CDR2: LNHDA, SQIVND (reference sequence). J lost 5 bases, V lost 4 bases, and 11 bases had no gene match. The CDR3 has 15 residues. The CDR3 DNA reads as TGTGCCAGTAGTAGAACTCCGGGACAGAGAGACGAGCAGTACTTC. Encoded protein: CASSRTPGQRDEQYF.

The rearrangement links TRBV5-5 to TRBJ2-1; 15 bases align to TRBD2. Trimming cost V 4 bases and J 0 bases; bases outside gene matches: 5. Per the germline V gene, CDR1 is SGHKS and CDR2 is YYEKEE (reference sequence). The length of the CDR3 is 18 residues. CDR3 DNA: TGTGCCAGCAGCCCGGGACTAGCGGGGGGTTACTCCTACAATGAGCAGTTCTTC. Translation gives CASSPGLAGGYSYNEQFF.

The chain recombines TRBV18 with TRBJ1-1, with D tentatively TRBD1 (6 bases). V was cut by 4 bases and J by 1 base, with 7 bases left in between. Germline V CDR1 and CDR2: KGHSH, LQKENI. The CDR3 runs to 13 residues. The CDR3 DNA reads TGTGCCAGCTCACTGGGACAGAACACTGAAGCTTTCTTT. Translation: CASSLGQNTEAFF.

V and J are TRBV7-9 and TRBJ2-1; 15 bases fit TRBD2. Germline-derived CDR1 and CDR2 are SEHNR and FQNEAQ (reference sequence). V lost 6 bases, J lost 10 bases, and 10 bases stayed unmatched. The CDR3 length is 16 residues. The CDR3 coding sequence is TGTGCCAGCAGGGATGGACTAGCGGGGGGGCCCAGGGAGCAGTTCTTC. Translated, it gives CASRDGLAGGPREQFF.

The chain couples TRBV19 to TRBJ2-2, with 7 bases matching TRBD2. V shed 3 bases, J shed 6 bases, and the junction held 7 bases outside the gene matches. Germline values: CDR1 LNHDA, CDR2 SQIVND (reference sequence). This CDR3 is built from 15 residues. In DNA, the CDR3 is TGTGCCAGTAGTATCCGAGCGGGGCGGGCCGGGGAGCTGTTTTTT. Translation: CASSIRAGRAGELFF. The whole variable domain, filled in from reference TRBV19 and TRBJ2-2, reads DGGITQSPKYLFRKEGQNVTLSCEQNLNHDAMYWYRQDPGQGLRLIYYSQIVNDFQKGDIAEGYSVSREKKESFPLTVTSAQKNPTAFYLCASSIRAGRAGELFFGEGSRLTVL.

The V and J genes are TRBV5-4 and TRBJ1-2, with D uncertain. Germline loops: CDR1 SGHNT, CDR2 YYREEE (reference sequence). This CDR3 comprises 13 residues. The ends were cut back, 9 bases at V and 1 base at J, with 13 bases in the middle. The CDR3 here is CAIPGPNNYGYTF. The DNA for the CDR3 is TGTGCCATACCAGGCCCAAATAACTATGGCTACACCTTC. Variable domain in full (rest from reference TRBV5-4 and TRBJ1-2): ETGVTQSPTHLIKTRGQQVTLRCSSQSGHNTVSWYQQALGQGPQFIFQYYREEENGRGNFPPRFSGLQFPNYSSELNVNALELDDSALYLCAIPGPNNYGYTFGSGTRLTVV.

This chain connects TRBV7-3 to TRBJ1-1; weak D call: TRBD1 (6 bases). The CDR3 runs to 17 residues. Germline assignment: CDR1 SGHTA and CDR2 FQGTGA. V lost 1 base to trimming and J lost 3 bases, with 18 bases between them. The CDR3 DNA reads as TGTGCCAGCAGCTTAATGACAGGAGGGCGGGGGTACACTGAAGCTTTCTTT. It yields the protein CASSLMTGGRGYTEAFF.

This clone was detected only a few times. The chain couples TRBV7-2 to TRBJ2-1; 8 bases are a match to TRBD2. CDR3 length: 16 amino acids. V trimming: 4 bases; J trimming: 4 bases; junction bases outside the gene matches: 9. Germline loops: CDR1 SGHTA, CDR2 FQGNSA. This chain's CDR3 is CASSSQLAEPYNEQFF. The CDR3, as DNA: TGTGCCAGCAGCTCACAACTAGCGGAGCCGTACAATGAGCAGTTCTTC.